Following are 16 T cell receptor beta chains from one sample sequenced in a study of cytomegalovirus exposure and HLA in healthy donors. The primer mix had 60 Vbeta and 13 Jbeta primers. TCRdb's table, derived via immunoSEQ multiplex PCR, lists solely in-frame clones and lacks some. The data contain approximately 150,000 clones, more than 80% of them seen just once; the ten biggest clones take up 13%. What was sequenced was PBMCs. Receptors were obtained from a woman in her forties or fifties in good health and CMV-seronegative.

The chain recombines TRBV7-9 with TRBJ2-1, with 10 bases aligning to TRBD2. The CDR3 contains 16 residues. With V trimmed by 1 base and J by 8 bases, 8 bases remained unmatched. Germline CDR1 reads SEHNR; CDR2 reads FQNEAQ (reference sequence). The CDR3 DNA sequence: TGTGCCAGCAGCTTAGGGGGGCCCAGCGGGAGGGATGAGCAGTTCTTC. The encoded protein is CASSLGGPSGRDEQFF.

The sample holds a few counts of this clone. Here the CDR3 DNA reads TGTGCCAGCAGCGCCCGGGACAGAGGTCAGCCCCAGCATTTT. Translated: CASSARDRGQPQHF. The chain links TRBV5-6 to TRBJ1-5, with TRBD1 matching 7 bases. With 4 bases clipped from V and 6 bases from J, the junction kept 7 bases outside the gene matches. The CDR3 loop spans 14 amino acids. Germline assignment: CDR1 SGHDT and CDR2 YYEEEE.

The chain uses TRBV11-2 and TRBJ2-2, with 7 positions matching TRBD2. Trimming took 6 bases from V and 3 from J; bases not matched to a gene: 1. CDR1 and CDR2 from the germline V gene are SGHAT and FQNNGV. This CDR3 comprises 13 residues. For the CDR3, the DNA is TGTGCCAGCAGGGGGGGGTACACCGGGGAGCTGTTTTTT. Translation gives CASRGGYTGELFF.

This clone was picked up a small number of times. J is TRBJ2-1 and V is TRBV4-3; 10 positions match TRBD2. The CDR3 extends over 15 amino acids. Germline CDR1 and CDR2: LGHNA and YSLEER. Trimming at V came to 0 bases and at J to 10 bases, leaving 6 bases not matched to a gene. DNA of the CDR3: TGCGCCAGCAGCCAAGATTCTAGCGGGGGCACGGAGCAGTTCTTC. Its protein is CASSQDSSGGTEQFF.

The chain carries TRBV9 and TRBJ1-1, with D possibly matching TRBD1 (6 bases). Trimming stripped 3 bases from V and 8 bases from J, with 11 bases between. This CDR3 has 12 residues. The germline gives CDR1 SGDLS, CDR2 YYNGEE. The CDR3 protein is CASSGSGTEAFF. DNA of the CDR3: TGTGCCAGCAGCGGTTCGGGGACAGAAGCTTTCTTT. The whole variable domain, remainder taken from reference TRBV9 and TRBJ1-1, is DSGVTQTPKHLITATGQRVTLRCSPRSGDLSVYWYQQSLDQGLQFLIQYYNGEERAKGNILERFSAQQFPDLHSELNLSSLELGDSALYFCASSGSGTEAFFGQGTRLTVV.

This clone was seen more than once but under ten times. Mismatch with germline at one junction end may stem from a read error. The V and J genes are TRBV7-9 and TRBJ2-7, with 11 bases aligning to TRBD2. Per germline, CDR1 SEHNR and CDR2 FQNEAQ (reference sequence). This CDR3 is built from 17 residues. CDR3 residues: CSSSLSPGLAETYEQYF. In DNA, the CDR3 is TGTTCCAGCAGCTTGAGTCCGGGACTAGCGGAGACCTACGAGCAGTACTTC.

The chain couples TRBV10-3 to TRBJ2-1; D is possibly TRBD1 (6 bases). Trimming removed 11 bases from V and 7 bases from J, with 15 bases in between. The CDR3 totals 12 residues. Germline V gene data show CDR1 as ENHRY and CDR2 as SYGVKD. CDR3 residues: CAASSGENEQFF. CDR3 nucleotide sequence: TGTGCCGCCAGCTCAGGGGAGAATGAGCAGTTCTTC.

The sample holds a few counts of this clone. This chain uses TRBV7-2 with TRBJ1-1; 9 positions match TRBD1. CDR1 is SGHTA and CDR2 is FQGNSA in the germline V gene. The CDR3 contains 16 residues. V shed 5 bases and J 3 bases; nucleotides not matched to a gene: 10. CDR3 nucleotide sequence: TGTGCCAGCAGCCCCGGACAGGGGTATTGGGACACTGAAGCTTTCTTT. Its translation: CASSPGQGYWDTEAFF.

The rearrangement links TRBV2 to TRBJ2-5, with 7 positions matching TRBD1. The CDR3 is 12 amino acids. The germline CDR1 and CDR2 sequences are SNHLY and FYNNEI. V was pared by 11 bases and J by 3 bases, with 6 bases of the junction left unmatched. The CDR3 reads CAGGQAEETQYF. For the CDR3, the DNA is TGTGCCGGCGGACAGGCCGAAGAGACCCAGTACTTC.

The chain is built from TRBV7-9 and TRBJ1-2; TRBD1 is a possible D gene (5 bases). Germline lookup yields CDR1 SEHNR and CDR2 FQNEAQ (reference sequence). This CDR3 region has 15 residues. Trimming stripped 1 base from V and 2 bases from J, with 11 bases between. The DNA of the CDR3 is TGTGCCAGCAGCTTAGGGGGTGGGGCAAACTATGGCTACACCTTC. It codes for CASSLGGGANYGYTF. Drawing the rest from reference TRBV7-9 and TRBJ1-2, the complete variable domain is DTGVSQNPRHKITKRGQNVTFRCDPISEHNRLYWYRQTLGQGPEFLTYFQNEAQLEKSRLLSDRFSAERPKGSFSTLEIQRTEQGDSAMYLCASSLGGGANYGYTFGSGTRLTVV.

DNA of the CDR3: TGTGCCAGCAGCCTACAGTTGGGACTAGCGGGGGGAAACCAAGAGACCCAGTACTTC. Translating gives CASSLQLGLAGGNQETQYF. The chain carries TRBV7-9 and TRBJ2-5; 15 bases agree with TRBD2. Trimming took 5 bases from V and 0 from J; bases not matched to a gene: 10. The CDR3 runs to 19 residues. Germline CDR1 is SEHNR and CDR2 is FQNEAQ (reference sequence).

This chain uses TRBV19 with TRBJ1-3; 11 positions match TRBD1. The CDR3 has 19 amino acids. In germline, CDR1 is LNHDA, CDR2 SQIVND (reference sequence). V was clipped by 7 bases and J by 0 bases; unmatched bases: 14. This chain's CDR3 is CASTYRTGGAVISGNTIYF. The CDR3 nucleotides are TGTGCCAGTACCTACCGGACAGGGGGCGCGGTGATCTCTGGAAACACCATATATTTT.

This chain joins TRBV5-4 and TRBJ2-7; 7 bases line up with TRBD2. Trimming cost V 4 bases and J 8 bases; bases outside gene matches: 12. Germline CDR1 is SGHNT and CDR2 is YYREEE (reference sequence). The CDR3 runs to 14 residues. The CDR3 DNA reads as TGTGCCAGCAGCGACGGACTAGAAGGTGGGAAGCAGTACTTC. Protein: CASSDGLEGGKQYF.

This clone was seen a single time. The chain joins TRBV6-5 to TRBJ1-2; 9 bases map to TRBD1. The CDR3 has 15 residues. The V segment lost 2 bases and the J segment 7 bases; nucleotides outside the gene matches: 8. CDR1 is MNHEY, CDR2 SVGAGI, per germline. The CDR3 loop reads CASSYKRGQGSGYTF. DNA of the CDR3: TGTGCCAGCAGTTACAAGAGAGGACAGGGGTCTGGCTACACCTTC.

The genes are TRBV28 and TRBJ2-6, with TRBD1 matching over 9 bases. V gave up 5 bases and J gave up 1 base; unmatched junction bases: 9. CDR3 length equals 18 residues. Germline loops: CDR1 MDHEN, CDR2 SYDVKM. The CDR3 DNA is TGTGCCAGCAGTCCTCTTGGACAGGGGCGATCTGGGGCCAACGTCCTGACTTTC. This encodes CASSPLGQGRSGANVLTF.

This clone was seen only a few times. The CDR3 region has the DNA TGTGCCAGCAGTCCCCTCAGCGGGAGGGCTACCGGCGAGCAGTACTTC. It codes for CASSPLSGRATGEQYF. The V gene is TRBV28, the J gene TRBJ2-7; 10 bases map to TRBD2. The CDR3 consists of 16 residues. Trimming at V came to 5 bases and at J to 6 bases, leaving 13 bases not matched to a gene. Looked up from germline, CDR1 is MDHEN and CDR2 is SYDVKM.